This T cell receptor (beta chain) was obtained from a study of blood T cells in healthy people across ages. Notes on the study in general: TCR beta diversity tracked closely with naive T cell percentage. Among long-lived donors, naive CD4+ cells were more numerous and diversity higher than in aged donors.

Per germline, CDR1 LGHDT and CDR2 YNNKEL (reference sequence). The CDR3 is 17 amino acids. On this clonotype itself: Its antigen is not known. Its ends do not fully match the called genes, so a read error is possible.

A second PCR of 7 to 11 cycles used a sample-barcoded 5' primer and a J-beta primer mix. TCRdb reprocessed the 5' RACE reads via MiXCR and lists one record per CDR3 protein. The sample shows roughly 1.4 million distinct CDR3 sequences, 55% to 75% of them seen only once. Ranging in age from about 6 to 90, the donors were healthy Caucasian individuals from Russia. Every donor provided around 9.5 milliliters of peripheral blood. Material: blood. The clonotype comes from a young man in good health. V usage is TRBV3-1 and J usage is TRBJ2-6; either TRBD1 or TRBD2 may supply D (5 bases each). The CDR3 DNA follows: TGTGCCAGCAGCCAAACGGGACGGATCTCTGGGGCCAACGTCCTGACTTTT. Translating gives CASSQTGRISGANVLTF.